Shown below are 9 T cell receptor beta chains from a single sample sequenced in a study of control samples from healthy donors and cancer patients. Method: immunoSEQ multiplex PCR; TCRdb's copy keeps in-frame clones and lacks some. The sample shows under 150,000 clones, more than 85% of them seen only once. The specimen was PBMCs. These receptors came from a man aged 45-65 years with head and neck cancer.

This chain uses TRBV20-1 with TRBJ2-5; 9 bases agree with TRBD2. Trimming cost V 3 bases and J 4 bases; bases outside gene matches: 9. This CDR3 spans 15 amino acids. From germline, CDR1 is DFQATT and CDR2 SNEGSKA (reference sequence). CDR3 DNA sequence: TGCAGTGCTAGTGCTCGGAGCGGGGGGCGAGAGACCCAGTACTTC. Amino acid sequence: CSASARSGGRETQYF.

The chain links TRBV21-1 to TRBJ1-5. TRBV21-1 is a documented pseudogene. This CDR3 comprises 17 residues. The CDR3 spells CASSKVGGVCFNQPQHF. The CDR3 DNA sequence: TGTGCCAGCAGCAAGGTCGGCGGAGTTTGCTTCAATCAGCCCCAGCATTTT.

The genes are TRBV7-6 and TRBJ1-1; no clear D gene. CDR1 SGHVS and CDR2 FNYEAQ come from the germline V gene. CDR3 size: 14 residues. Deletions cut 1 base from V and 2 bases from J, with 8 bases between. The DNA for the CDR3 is TGTGCCAGCAGCTTAGGACCGTCCAACACTGAAGCTTTCTTT. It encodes CASSLGPSNTEAFF.

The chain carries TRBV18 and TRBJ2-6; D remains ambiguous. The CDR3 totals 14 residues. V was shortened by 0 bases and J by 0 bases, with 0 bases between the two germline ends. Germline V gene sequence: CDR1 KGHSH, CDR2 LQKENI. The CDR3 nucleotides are TGTGCCAGCTCACCACCCTCTGGGGCCAACGTCCTGACTTTC. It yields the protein CASSPPSGANVLTF.

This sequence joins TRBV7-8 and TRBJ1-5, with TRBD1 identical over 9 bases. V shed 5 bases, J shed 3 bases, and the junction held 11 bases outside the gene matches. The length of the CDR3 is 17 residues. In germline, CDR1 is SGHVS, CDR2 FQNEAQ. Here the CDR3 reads CASSRDWDRDPNQPQHF. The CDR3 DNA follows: TGTGCCAGCAGCAGAGATTGGGACAGGGATCCCAATCAGCCCCAGCATTTT. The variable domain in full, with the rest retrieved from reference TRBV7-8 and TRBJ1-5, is GAGVSQSPRYKVAKRGQDVALRCDPISGHVSLFWYQQALGQGPEFLTYFQNEAQLDKSGLPSDRFFAERPEGSVSTLKIQRTQQEDSAVYLCASSRDWDRDPNQPQHFGDGTRLSIL.

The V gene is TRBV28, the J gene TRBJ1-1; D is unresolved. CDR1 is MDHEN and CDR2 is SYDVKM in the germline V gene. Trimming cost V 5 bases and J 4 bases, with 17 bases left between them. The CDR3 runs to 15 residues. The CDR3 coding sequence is TGTGCCAGCAGTCCGGGATTAGGCTGGGCCACTGAAGCTTTCTTT. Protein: CASSPGLGWATEAFF.

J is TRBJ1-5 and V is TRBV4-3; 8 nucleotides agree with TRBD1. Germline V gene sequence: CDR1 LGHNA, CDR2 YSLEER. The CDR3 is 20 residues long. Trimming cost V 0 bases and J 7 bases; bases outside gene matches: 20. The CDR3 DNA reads TGCGCCAGCAGCCAAGATTTCGGAAGGTACAGGGGGGTTTCTCGGCAGCCCCAGCATTTT. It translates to CASSQDFGRYRGVSRQPQHF.

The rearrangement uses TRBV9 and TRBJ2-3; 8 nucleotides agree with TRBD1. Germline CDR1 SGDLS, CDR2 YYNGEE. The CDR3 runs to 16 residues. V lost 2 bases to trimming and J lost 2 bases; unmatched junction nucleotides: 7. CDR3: CASSVQTGETTDTQYF. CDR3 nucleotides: TGTGCCAGCAGCGTTCAGACAGGGGAGACCACAGATACGCAGTATTTT.

CDR3 sequence reads: CASSAGGNSNQPQHF. CDR3 bases: TGTGCCAGCAGCGCCGGAGGGAATAGCAATCAGCCCCAGCATTTT. The chain links TRBV9 to TRBJ1-5, with no clear D. V dropped 3 bases and J dropped 0 bases, with 10 bases sitting between them. The CDR3 sequence is 15 residues long. In germline, CDR1 is SGDLS, CDR2 YYNGEE. Drawing the rest from reference TRBV9 and TRBJ1-5, the complete variable domain is DSGVTQTPKHLITATGQRVTLRCSPRSGDLSVYWYQQSLDQGLQFLIQYYNGEERAKGNILERFSAQQFPDLHSELNLSSLELGDSALYFCASSAGGNSNQPQHFGDGTRLSIL.